This T cell receptor (beta chain) was sequenced for a study of blood T cell repertoires in COVID-19. Libraries were prepared by immunoSEQ multiplex PCR; TCRdb keeps only in-frame clonotypes and omits some of them. The table includes over 150,000 clones, roughly 80% detected once. Cohort 3 recovered donors had two negative PCRs, clearance, or symptom resolution. There are 18 residues in the CDR3. V trimming: 4 bases; J trimming: 6 bases; junction bases outside the gene matches: 10. Germline V gene sequence: CDR1 SGHTA, CDR2 FQGNSA. The TCR originated in a man in his forties who had recovered from COVID-19. Sequencing was done on a sample of PBMCs or T cells enriched from blood (not recorded which). This rearrangement joins TRBV7-2 to TRBJ2-2; 14 bases are shared with TRBD2. The CDR3 nucleotides read TGTGCCAGCAGCTGGAGACTAGCGGGGGGGCCGATGGCCGGGGAGCTGTTTTTT. Amino acid sequence: CASSWRLAGGPMAGELFF.